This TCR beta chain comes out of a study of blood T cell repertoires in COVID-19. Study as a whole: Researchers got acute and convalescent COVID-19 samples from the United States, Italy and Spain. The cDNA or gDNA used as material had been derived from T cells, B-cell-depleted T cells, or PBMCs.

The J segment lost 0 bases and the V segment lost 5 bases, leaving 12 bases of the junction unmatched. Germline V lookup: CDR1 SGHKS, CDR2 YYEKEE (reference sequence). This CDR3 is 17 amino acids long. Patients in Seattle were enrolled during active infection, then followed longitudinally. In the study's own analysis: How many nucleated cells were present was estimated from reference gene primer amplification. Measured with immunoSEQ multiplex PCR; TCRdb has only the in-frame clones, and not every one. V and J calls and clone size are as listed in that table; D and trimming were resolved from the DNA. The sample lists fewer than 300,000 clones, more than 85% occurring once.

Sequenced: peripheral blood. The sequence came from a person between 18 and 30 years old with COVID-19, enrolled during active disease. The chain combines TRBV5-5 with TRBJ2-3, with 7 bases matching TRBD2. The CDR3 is CASSPAGVLSSTDTQYF. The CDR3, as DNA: TGTGCCAGCAGTCCGGCGGGGGTCCTATCTAGCACAGATACGCAGTATTTT.